One and the same sample provided the 26 T cell receptor beta chains below, sequenced in a study of T cells in Graves' hyperthyroidism and ophthalmopathy. From RNA transcripts, TCR beta CDR3 regions were amplified. First-round RT-PCR targeting the TCR CDR3 was performed with the HTBI primer set. Via MiXCR, TCRdb re-called the multiplex PCR reads, giving one row per CDR3 protein. In the table there are some 490,000 distinct CDR3 sequences, about 15% of which are singletons. Sequenced: blood. The receptors stem from a woman aged 25 to 45 with Graves' ophthalmopathy.

This clonotype showed up just a few times. The V and J genes are TRBV19 and TRBJ1-5; TRBD1 aligns across 12 bases. CDR1 and CDR2 from the germline V gene are LNHDA and SQIVND (reference sequence). V was clipped by 10 bases and J by 2 bases; unmatched bases: 12. This CDR3 has 17 residues. The CDR3 bases are TGTGCCACCCTCTCGGGACAGGGGGCTTGGGGCAATCAGCCCCAGCATTTT. Residues: CATLSGQGAWGNQPQHF.

At least ten counts were recorded for this clonotype. V is TRBV28 and J is TRBJ2-7; 8 bases are a match to TRBD1. Unmatched junction bases numbered 4, after V lost 3 bases and J lost 3 bases. Germline lookup yields CDR1 MDHEN and CDR2 SYDVKM. The CDR3 has 14 residues. The CDR3 protein is CASSFVGQGYEQYF. The DNA for the CDR3 is TGTGCCAGCAGTTTCGTCGGACAGGGCTACGAGCAGTACTTC.

Comments on this clonotype: Compared with germline, one end of the junction differs, possibly owing to a read error. This sequence joins TRBV7-3 and TRBJ1-1, with 7 bases fitting TRBD1. The germline V gene encodes CDR1 SGHTA and CDR2 FQGTGA. The CDR3 spans 13 residues. This chain's CDR3 is CASSLDRNTGAFF. The CDR3 nucleotides are TGTGCCAGCAGCCTGGACAGGAACACTGGAGCTTTCTTT.

This clonotype was detected ten times or more. This chain joins TRBV11-2 and TRBJ2-1, with a weak D call TRBD2 (6 bases). V was trimmed by 0 bases and J by 8 bases, leaving 8 bases between them. The CDR3 length is 13 residues. From germline, CDR1 is SGHAT and CDR2 FQNNGV. This CDR3 is CASSLELADEQFF. The CDR3 DNA reads as TGTGCCAGCAGCTTAGAACTAGCAGATGAGCAGTTCTTC.

This clonotype came up many times. This chain uses TRBV6-6 with TRBJ2-3; D gene unclear. Trimming removed 1 base at V and 9 bases at J, with 11 bases between. The CDR3 runs 13 residues. The germline V gene has CDR1 MNHNY and CDR2 SVGAGI (reference sequence). In DNA form, the CDR3 reads TGTGCCAGCAGTTACTGGAGTCAAGGGACGCAGTATTTT. Protein sequence: CASSYWSQGTQYF.

This clonotype was found many times. The genes are TRBV28 and TRBJ2-3; 7 bases are a match to TRBD2. In germline, CDR1 is MDHEN, CDR2 SYDVKM. The CDR3 is 16 amino acids. V lost 6 bases, J lost 5 bases, and 14 bases stayed unmatched. The CDR3 coding sequence is TGTGCCAGCAGCCTGAGTAAATCGGGAGGCATAGATACGCAGTATTTT. Its translation: CASSLSKSGGIDTQYF.

The rearrangement uses TRBV5-6 and TRBJ2-2; D gene ambiguous. This CDR3 spans 15 amino acids. Per the germline V gene, CDR1 is SGHDT and CDR2 is YYEEEE. The ends were cut back, 2 bases at V and 1 base at J, with 9 bases in the middle. The CDR3 is CASSLPGLNTGELFF. For the CDR3, the DNA is TGTGCCAGCAGCTTACCCGGGTTGAACACCGGGGAGCTGTTTTTT.

The chain joins TRBV20-1 to TRBJ2-1; unclear D gene. Trimming removed 1 base from V and 8 bases from J, with 9 bases in between. Germline lookup yields CDR1 DFQATT and CDR2 SNEGSKA (reference sequence). The CDR3 is made up of 12 amino acids. CDR3 region: CSARVARYEQFF. The DNA of the CDR3 is TGCAGTGCTAGAGTTGCCAGGTATGAGCAGTTCTTC.

The rearrangement joins TRBV4-1 to TRBJ2-3; D perhaps matches TRBD2 (5 bases). Trimming shortened V by 3 bases and J by 1 base, and 8 bases separated the two germline ends. Germline V lookup: CDR1 MGHRA, CDR2 YSYEKL. The CDR3 has 14 residues. The CDR3 bases are TGCGCCAGCAGCCAGCAGAGGGGCACAGATACGCAGTATTTT. Translated, it gives CASSQQRGTDTQYF.

The chain recombines TRBV28 with TRBJ2-7; D is possibly TRBD2 (5 bases). V lost 3 bases to trimming and J lost 3 bases, with 12 bases between them. Germline V gene lookup returns CDR1 MDHEN and CDR2 SYDVKM. The CDR3 loop spans 14 amino acids. DNA of the CDR3: TGTGCCAGCAGTTTTTCCGGGGAAATCTACGAGCAGTACTTC. Translating it yields CASSFSGEIYEQYF. Complete variable domain (other parts from reference TRBV28 and TRBJ2-7): DVKVTQSSRYLVKRTGEKVFLECVQDMDHENMFWYRQDPGLGLRLIYFSYDVKMKEKGDIPEGYSVSREKKERFSLILESASTNQTSMYLCASSFSGEIYEQYFGPGTRLTVT.

This clonotype was observed at least ten times. The V gene is TRBV20-1, the J gene TRBJ2-7; D is unresolved. Trimming shortened V by 6 bases and J by 0 bases, and 15 bases separated the two germline ends. Germline CDR1 is DFQATT and CDR2 is SNEGSKA (reference sequence). The CDR3 has 14 residues. CDR3 DNA: TGCAGTGCCGATCTAGGTACCAGCTCCTACGAGCAGTACTTC. Translating gives CSADLGTSSYEQYF.

This clonotype was seen more than once but under ten times. CDR3: CARDGTGRSYEQYF. The CDR3, as DNA: TGTGCCAGAGACGGGACAGGAAGATCCTACGAGCAGTACTTC. This chain joins TRBV2 and TRBJ2-7; 8 nucleotides align to TRBD1. V lost 9 bases to trimming and J lost 1 base; unmatched junction nucleotides: 8. Germline CDR1 is SNHLY and CDR2 is FYNNEI. The CDR3 has 14 amino acids. Full variable domain (rest looked up from reference TRBV2 and TRBJ2-7): EPEVTQTPSHQVTQMGQEVILRCVPISNHLYFYWYRQILGQKVEFLVSFYNNEISEKSEIFDDQFSVERPDGSNFTLKIRSTKLEDSAMYFCARDGTGRSYEQYFGPGTRLTVT.

This clonotype showed up many times. The gene calls are TRBV18 and TRBJ2-1; no firm D call. Trimming removed 1 base from V and 4 bases from J, with 14 bases in between. In germline, CDR1 is KGHSH, CDR2 LQKENI. This CDR3 is 16 amino acids long. CDR3 in amino acids: CASSPQDGDVYNEQFF. The DNA for the CDR3 is TGTGCCAGCTCACCACAGGACGGAGACGTTTACAATGAGCAGTTCTTC.

This clonotype was seen ten or more times. This chain uses TRBV4-1 with TRBJ2-7; the D gene is possibly TRBD2 (6 bases). Germline-derived CDR1 and CDR2 are MGHRA and YSYEKL. V shed 1 base and J shed 2 bases, with 15 bases lying between them. The CDR3 covers 16 residues. The CDR3 protein is CASSQGPLAFTYEQYF. The CDR3 coding sequence is TGCGCCAGCAGCCAAGGTCCGCTAGCGTTCACCTACGAGCAGTACTTC.

This clonotype occurred many times. The rearrangement links TRBV7-2 to TRBJ2-3; D not resolved. Between the trimmed V and J ends, which lost 1 base and 4 bases, there was a span of 9 bases. This CDR3 spans 14 amino acids. CDR1 is SGHTA, CDR2 FQGNSA, per germline. The CDR3 protein is CASSLGHSSDTQYF. The CDR3 nucleotides read TGTGCCAGCAGCTTAGGGCACTCTTCAGATACGCAGTATTTT.

This clonotype was picked up many times. The rearrangement joins TRBV29-1 to TRBJ1-1; D gene ambiguous. Germline V lookup: CDR1 SQVTM, CDR2 ANQGSEA. Trimming removed 2 bases from V and 0 bases from J, with 7 bases in between. The CDR3 is 13 residues long. The CDR3 coding sequence is TGCAGCGTTGAACCCAGGATGAACACTGAAGCTTTCTTT. Its protein is CSVEPRMNTEAFF.

Only a few counts were recorded for this clonotype. The genes are TRBV2 and TRBJ2-7; 11 bases match TRBD2. CDR3 size: 16 residues. V shed 2 bases, J shed 4 bases, and the junction held 7 bases outside the gene matches. From germline, CDR1 is SNHLY and CDR2 FYNNEI. The DNA of the CDR3 is TGTGCCAGCAGTGAATGGGGACTAGCGGTCAAATACGAGCAGTACTTC. Its protein is CASSEWGLAVKYEQYF.

This clonotype was detected many times. The V and J genes are TRBV20-1 and TRBJ2-1; D unresolved. Germline V gene lookup returns CDR1 DFQATT and CDR2 SNEGSKA (reference sequence). The CDR3 has 12 amino acids. Trimming took 8 bases from V and 2 from J, leaving 10 bases between them. The CDR3 sequence: CSPDRPYNEQFF. The CDR3 DNA reads TGCAGTCCCGATCGGCCCTACAATGAGCAGTTCTTC.

This clonotype was picked up many times. The chain recombines TRBV28 with TRBJ2-1, with TRBD2 as a possible D gene (5 bases). Germline V gene lookup returns CDR1 MDHEN and CDR2 SYDVKM. V was shortened by 6 bases and J by 2 bases, with 14 bases between the two germline ends. The length of the CDR3 is 15 residues. CDR3 DNA: TGTGCCAGCAGGGGAGACGACAAGACCTACAATGAGCAGTTCTTC. It encodes CASRGDDKTYNEQFF.

This clonotype was recorded at least ten times. CDR3 DNA sequence: TGTGCCAGCAGCTTTGGGCTAGCGGGAGAAGAGACCCAGTACTTC. This sequence encodes CASSFGLAGEETQYF. The chain carries TRBV13 and TRBJ2-5; TRBD2 agrees at 10 bases. This CDR3 has 15 residues. V lost 3 bases to trimming and J lost 3 bases; unmatched junction nucleotides: 4. The germline V gene encodes CDR1 PRHDT and CDR2 FYEKMQ (reference sequence).

The chain joins TRBV15 to TRBJ2-1; 7 bases match TRBD1. With the DNA end fitting TRBJ2-7 better, the J assignment may be wrong. Germline loops: CDR1 LNHNV, CDR2 YYDKDF (reference sequence). The CDR3 length is 15 residues. CDR3 amino acids: CATIADRSAHNEQYF. CDR3 coding DNA: TGTGCCACCATTGCGGACAGGTCGGCGCACAATGAGCAGTACTTC.

This clonotype was recorded at least ten times. The chain uses TRBV20-1 and TRBJ2-7; 11 bases align to TRBD2. Germline assignment: CDR1 DFQATT and CDR2 SNEGSKA (reference sequence). V trimming: 6 bases; J trimming: 7 bases; junction bases outside the gene matches: 8. CDR3 size: 13 residues. CDR3 nucleotides: TGCAGTGCCCGCCCCGGACTAGCGGGTGAGCAGTACTTC. It specifies CSARPGLAGEQYF.

This clonotype was counted at least ten times. V gene TRBV7-8 combines with J gene TRBJ2-4, with 12 bases identical to TRBD2. Germline loops: CDR1 SGHVS, CDR2 FQNEAQ. V was clipped by 5 bases and J by 2 bases; unmatched bases: 13. The length of the CDR3 is 19 residues. The CDR3 DNA sequence: TGTGCCAGCAGCCGAGACAGACTAGCGGGAGAAGGGTCCAAAAACATTCAGTACTTC. It is translated as CASSRDRLAGEGSKNIQYF.

This clonotype was found many times. The chain links TRBV12-3 or TRBV12-4 to TRBJ1-1; 7 bases align to TRBD1. Unmatched junction bases numbered 0, after V lost 2 bases and J lost 3 bases. This CDR3 comprises 13 residues. CDR3: CASSLTGDTEAFF. The CDR3 nucleotides read TGTGCCAGCAGTTTAACAGGGGACACTGAAGCTTTCTTT.

This clonotype was recorded a few times. This rearrangement joins TRBV6-1 to TRBJ2-7; D is uncertain. Trimming pared 6 bases from V and 7 bases from J, leaving 13 bases between. The CDR3 loop spans 12 amino acids. Germline V lookup: CDR1 MNHNS, CDR2 SASEGT. The CDR3 region is CASSKKSQEQYF. The DNA for the CDR3 is TGTGCCAGCAGCAAAAAATCGCAGGAGCAGTACTTC.

Comment on this clonotype: This sequence may be a read error, since a much larger clone differs from it by one base. The V gene is TRBV15, the J gene TRBJ1-5, with a possible D match to TRBD1 (5 bases). Germline CDR1 and CDR2: LNHNV and YYDKDF (reference sequence). The CDR3 is made up of 13 amino acids. The CDR3 here is CTTSGGGGQPQHF. The DNA of the CDR3 is TGTACCACCAGTGGTGGGGGAGGTCAGCCCCAGCATTTT.